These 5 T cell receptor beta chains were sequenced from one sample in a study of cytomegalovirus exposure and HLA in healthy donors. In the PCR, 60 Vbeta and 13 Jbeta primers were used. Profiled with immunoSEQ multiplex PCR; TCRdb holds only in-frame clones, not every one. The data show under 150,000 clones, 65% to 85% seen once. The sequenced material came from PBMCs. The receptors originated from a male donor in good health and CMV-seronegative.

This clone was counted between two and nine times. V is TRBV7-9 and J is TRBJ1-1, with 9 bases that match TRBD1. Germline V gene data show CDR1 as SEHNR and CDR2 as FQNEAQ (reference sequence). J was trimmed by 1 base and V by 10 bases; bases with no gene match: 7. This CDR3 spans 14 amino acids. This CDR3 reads CATTGQGTNTEAFF. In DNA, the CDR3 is TGTGCCACGACGGGACAGGGAACGAACACTGAAGCTTTCTTT.

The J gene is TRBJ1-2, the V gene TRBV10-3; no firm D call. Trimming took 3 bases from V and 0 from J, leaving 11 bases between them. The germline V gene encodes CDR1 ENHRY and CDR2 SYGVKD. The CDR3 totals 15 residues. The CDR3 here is CAISDPPEANYGYTF. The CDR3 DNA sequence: TGTGCCATCAGTGATCCCCCAGAAGCTAACTATGGCTACACCTTC.

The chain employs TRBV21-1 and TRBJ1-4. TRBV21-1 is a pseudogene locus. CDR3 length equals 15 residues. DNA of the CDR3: TGTGCCAGCAGCGGGGCGTCGGGGAGGGAGGAAAAACTGTTTTTT. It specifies CASSGASGREEKLFF.

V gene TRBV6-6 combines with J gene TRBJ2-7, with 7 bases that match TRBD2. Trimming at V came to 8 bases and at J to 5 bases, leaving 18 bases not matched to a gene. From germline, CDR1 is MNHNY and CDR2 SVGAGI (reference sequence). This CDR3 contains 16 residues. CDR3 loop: CASQRLGGGRSHEQYF. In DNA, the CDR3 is TGTGCCAGCCAAAGATTAGGCGGGGGTAGGTCTCACGAGCAGTACTTC.

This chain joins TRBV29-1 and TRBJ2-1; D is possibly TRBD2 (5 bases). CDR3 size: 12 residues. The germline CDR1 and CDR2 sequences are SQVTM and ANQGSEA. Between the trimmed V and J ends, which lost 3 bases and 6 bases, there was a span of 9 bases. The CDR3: CSVDEGVNEQFF. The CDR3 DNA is TGCAGCGTTGACGAGGGTGTCAATGAGCAGTTCTTC.